This T cell receptor (beta chain) was identified in a study of shared clonotypes between healthy human individuals (dated by TCRdb to about 2020). For the study in its entirety: A couple of women and a few men aged 18 to 49 years were included in the cohort. Between about 0.85 and 10 billion PBMCs per donor were obtained by leukapheresis. To estimate repertoire size and how much clonotypes are shared between individuals, the study performed deep sequencing of blood TCR repertoires from 4 to 6 healthy adults. Different laboratories and diverse techniques were used to prepare libraries and sequence TCR repertoires, to increase sequencing depth and limit assay-specific biases. For each donor, three plates each were used for CD4 naive and CD4 memory, two plates were used for CD8 naive, and one plate was used for CD8 memory.

For CDR1 and CDR2, the germline V gene (reference sequence) lists SGHNT and YYREEE. Counted from cysteine to phenylalanine, this CDR3 has 12 amino acids. Only the CDR3 part of the read is kept: 36 bases, read in frame from the first base. General findings and caveats noted by the study authors: Only blood was sampled, and tissue TCR repertoires likely differ from those in blood. About 5% of naive CD4, 3.5% of naive CD8, 2.3% of memory CD4, and approximately 0.39% of memory CD8 clonotypes were shared across a few donors. The small number of donors limited the genetic and exposure-history diversity represented. Pairwise subsampling led to the expectation that sequencing depth would affect the degree of clonotype sharing among donors. Naive subsets generally had larger estimated clonotype richness than memory subsets did. Incomplete sequencing was indicated by rarefaction of sorted-subset datasets, despite the large sequencing depth. Higher generation probabilities were observed for clonotypes shared by all four sorted-subset donors than for non-shared clonotypes.

Regarding this clone: Its antigen remains undetermined. The junction differs from germline at one of its ends, possibly a read error.

The donors were healthy, HIV-negative adults who had no recently reported acute infections or vaccinations. Every donor was a Caucasian adult living in Nashville, Tennessee, USA. CD4+ T cells were enriched by magnetic negative selection; naive cells were then positively selected on CD45RA, and the negative fraction formed the memory subset. Blood was collected by leukapheresis, and PBMCs were isolated by Ficoll-Histopaque density gradient centrifugation and then cryopreserved in liquid nitrogen vapor phase. Purity and quantity of every magnetically sorted T cell population were checked by analytical flow cytometry. Genomic DNA was isolated from every sorted fraction and measured by UV absorbance on a Nanodrop 2000c. TCR CDR3 regions were amplified from genomic DNA by multiplex PCR using the deep immunoSEQ assay. Extracted genomic DNA from each cell subset was distributed evenly across all wells of several immunoSEQ 96-well plates, and each plate was treated as a replicate. Each replicate PCR for sorted subsets received around 0.2 ug genomic DNA, equal to some 32,000 T cell genomes. Purified libraries were measured with a Qubit 3.0 fluorometer, size-checked on a Bioanalyzer 2100, and measured again with the KAPA Library Quantification kit. A separate single-read 150-cycle Illumina NextSeq 550 flow cell was used to sequence each immunoSEQ 96-well plate. As for the original processing: Because the immunoSEQ output included only junctional sequences and no quality scores, the filtering could not be the same as the filtering used for full-length reads. Sequences were annotated with PyIR, a Python wrapper for IgBLAST v1.9, using IMGT germline references to assign V/J genes and CDR3. Reads were removed for weak V/J assignments (E-value above 1e-6), missing CDR3, stop codons, out-of-frame junctions, or ambiguous translated residues. V3J clonotypes were defined as sequences sharing an identical inferred V gene, J gene, and CDR3 amino acid sequence. Percentage overlap between repertoires was computed as shared unique clonotypes divided by the size of the smaller repertoire. Three approaches were used to assess repertoire richness: RTK rarefaction, the Chao1 estimator, and Recon v2.1 estimates of unobserved clonotypes. For all TCRbeta clonotypes obtained by the gDNA method from a few donors, generation probabilities were computed with OLGA. TCRdb limited this immuneACCESS table to in-frame rearrangements with V and J called. A share of clones is missing; checked studies link under half to unresolved V genes, and the rest is unexplained. That table is the source of V, J and clone size, and D and trimming were worked out from the DNA. The sample records around 2.5 million clones, approximately 94% of which are singletons. About 0.34% of the sample comes from the top ten.

The sequencing input was naive CD4+ T cells from PBMCs. What the cell subset or site label conveys for this sample: CD45RA+ positively selected. The source is a young man in good health. Some clones in this sample may be carry-over from other donors' samples. The V and J genes are TRBV5-4 and TRBJ1-5; a confident D gene designation cannot be given. The bases read TGTGCCAACAGCGGACCTGATCAGCCCCAGCATTTT. This encodes CANSGPDQPQHF.